The following is a T cell receptor (beta chain) sequence with its context. The data derive from a study of blood T cell repertoires in COVID-19. Overall study context: From T cells, B-cell-depleted T cells, or PBMCs came the material, which was cDNA or gDNA.

The authors' processing: Estimation of nucleated cell counts was performed using reference gene primer amplification. Measured with immunoSEQ multiplex PCR; TCRdb has only the in-frame clones, and not every one. D and trimming were read from the DNA, whereas the V and J calls and clone size are those reported in that table. The sample holds approximately 180,000 clones; around 89% are singletons and the top ten take 6%. The CDR3 is 14 amino acids. Germline values: CDR1 SGHTA, CDR2 FQGNSA. V lost 5 bases to trimming and J lost 3 bases, with 13 bases between them. The V call is TRBV7-2, the J call TRBJ1-1, with a tentative D call TRBD1 (6 bases). The clonotype comes from a middle-aged man with active or convalescent COVID-19. Input material: peripheral blood. The CDR3 loop is CASSLQGFDTEAFF. The DNA of the CDR3 is TGTGCCAGCAGCCTACAGGGATTCGACACTGAAGCTTTCTTT.